These T cell receptor beta chains were read from a single sample in a study of control samples from healthy donors and cancer patients. TCRdb's copy holds only in-frame clones and misses some; the assay was immunoSEQ multiplex PCR. Found here are 150,000 to 180,000 clones, around 96% of them singletons; the top ten hold 5.7%. Source material: blood. The receptors here all came from a man aged 35-49 years in good health. CDR3s include the opening cysteine and the closing phenylalanine or tryptophan. A D gene is named only where the DNA matches it firmly. Only some rows state a clone size, as once, few, many or a class for expanded clones.

TRBV18	TRBJ2-5	-	-	CASSPGLLETQYF	TGTGCCAGCTCACCGGGACTGTTGGAGACCCAGTACTTC
TRBV7-9	TRBJ2-5	TRBD2	-	CASSLTLTSGGQETQYF	TGTGCCAGCAGCTTAACCTTGACTAGCGGGGGCCAAGAGACCCAGTACTTC
TRBV6-1	TRBJ1-4	-	-	CASSEYSTTATNEKLFF	TGTGCCAGCAGTGAATACAGTACAACTGCAACTAATGAAAAACTGTTTTTT
TRBV6-5	TRBJ1-5	-	few	CASILDGNQPQHF	TGTGCCAGCATCCTGGACGGGAATCAGCCCCAGCATTTT
TRBV19	TRBJ2-1	-	-	CASSMSGWGEQFF	TGTGCCAGTAGTATGAGCGGGTGGGGTGAGCAGTTCTTC
TRBV6-5	TRBJ1-3	-	-	CASRRTAGNTIYF	TGTGCCAGCAGACGGACAGCCGGAAACACCATATATTTT
TRBV7-8	TRBJ1-1	TRBD1	-	CASSSQRQGAWVNTEAFF	TGTGCCAGCAGCTCCCAACGACAGGGGGCGTGGGTCAACACTGAAGCTTTCTTT
TRBV6-1	TRBJ1-1	-	-	CASSEVGNTEAFF	TGTGCCAGCAGTGAAGTCGGAAACACTGAAGCTTTCTTT
TRBV11-2	TRBJ1-1	-	-	CASSLPRVAEAFF	TGTGCCAGCAGCTTACCCAGGGTCGCTGAAGCTTTCTTT
TRBV28	TRBJ1-6	-	once	CASNGRSSYNSPLHF	TGTGCCAGCAATGGACGGAGCTCCTATAATTCACCCCTCCACTTT
TRBV19	TRBJ1-6	-	-	CASNDRGVNSPLHF	TGTGCCAGTAATGACCGGGGAGTTAATTCACCCCTCCACTTT
TRBV2	TRBJ2-4	-	-	CASSEEVTKNIQYF	TGTGCCAGCAGTGAAGAGGTTACCAAAAACATTCAGTACTTC
TRBV6-1	TRBJ1-6	-	-	CASSEAAGAGGSPLHF	TGTGCCAGCAGTGAAGCAGCAGGGGCCGGGGGATCACCCCTCCACTTT
TRBV6-5	TRBJ2-3	-	-	CASSYGLKADTQYF	TGTGCCAGCAGTTACGGACTTAAGGCAGATACGCAGTATTTT
TRBV7-9	TRBJ2-1	-	-	CASSLSRDYNEQFF	TGTGCCAGCAGCTTAAGCCGGGACTACAATGAGCAGTTCTTC
TRBV24-1	TRBJ2-1	-	-	CATSDTVYNEQFF	TGTGCCACCAGTGATACAGTTTACAATGAGCAGTTCTTC
TRBV2	TRBJ2-7	-	-	CASSEALMVAGISEEQYF	TGTGCCAGCAGTGAAGCCCTGATGGTGGCAGGCATTTCGGAAGAGCAGTACTTC
TRBV9	TRBJ2-3	TRBD2	-	CASSVESRRGADTQYF	TGTGCCAGCAGCGTAGAGTCGAGGCGGGGGGCAGATACGCAGTATTTT
TRBV7-9	TRBJ1-2	-	once	CASSFSGFRGYTF	TGTGCCAGCAGCTTCTCAGGGTTCCGCGGCTACACCTTC
TRBV7-6	TRBJ2-1	TRBD1	once	CASSPGGGTGAFNEQFF	TGTGCCAGCAGTCCCGGGGGGGGGACAGGGGCTTTCAATGAGCAGTTCTTC
TRBV11-2	TRBJ2-4	-	-	CASSTSRVGKNIQYF	TGTGCCAGCAGCACCAGTCGGGTAGGCAAAAACATTCAGTACTTC
TRBV6-5	TRBJ1-2	TRBD1	-	CASSYPGRTGHYGYTF	TGTGCCAGCAGTTACCCTGGACGGACAGGGCACTATGGCTACACCTTC
TRBV11-2	TRBJ2-7	-	once	CASSLGGDRSSYEQYF	TGTGCCAGCAGCTTAGGTGGGGACCGGAGCTCCTACGAGCAGTACTTC
TRBV27	TRBJ2-2	TRBD1	-	CASTQPGQGTYELFF	TGTGCCAGCACCCAACCGGGACAGGGGACCTACGAGCTGTTTTTT
TRBV4-1	TRBJ2-1	-	-	CASSSLRDSSSMEQFF	TGCGCCAGCAGCTCCTTGCGGGACTCTTCCTCTATGGAGCAGTTCTTC
TRBV24-1	TRBJ2-1	TRBD2	-	CATSVGLAGYNEQFF	TGTGCCACCAGTGTGGGCCTAGCGGGTTACAATGAGCAGTTCTTC
TRBV6-2/TRBV6-3	TRBJ2-7	TRBD2	-	CASSSGGSYEQYF	TGTGCCAGCAGTTCGGGGGGCTCCTACGAGCAGTACTTC
TRBV7-2	TRBJ1-1	TRBD1	once	CASSAQGQLNTEAFF	TGTGCCAGCAGCGCCCAGGGACAGCTCAACACTGAAGCTTTCTTT
TRBV27	TRBJ2-2	-	once	CASSLYPSPNTGELFF	TGTGCCAGCAGTTTATATCCTAGCCCTAACACCGGGGAGCTGTTTTTT
TRBV2	TRBJ1-1	-	-	CASSADRNTEAFF	TGTGCCAGCAGTGCGGACAGGAACACTGAAGCTTTCTTT
TRBV27	TRBJ2-5	-	-	CASRPLGPQETQYF	TGTGCCAGCAGGCCACTAGGCCCCCAAGAGACCCAGTACTTC
TRBV5-4	TRBJ2-7	-	-	CASSLAPGLSYEQYF	TGTGCCAGCAGCTTGGCGCCAGGCCTCTCCTACGAGCAGTACTTC
TRBV24-1	TRBJ2-4	-	-	CATSVGEQYF	TGTGCCACCAGTGTTGGGGAACAGTACTTC
TRBV10-1	TRBJ1-1	-	-	CASSERRSMNTEAFF	TGCGCCAGCAGTGAACGGCGGAGCATGAACACTGAAGCTTTCTTT
TRBV7-9	TRBJ2-7	-	-	CASSPQGRPSYEQYF	TGTGCCAGCAGCCCTCAGGGCAGGCCCTCCTACGAGCAGTACTTC
TRBV18	TRBJ1-6	-	-	CASSPRQGPSPLHF	TGTGCCAGCTCACCACGGCAGGGCCCTTCACCCCTCCACTTT
TRBV11-2	TRBJ2-1	TRBD2	-	CASSGLAGGGEQFF	TGTGCCAGCTCGGGACTAGCGGGGGGTGGTGAGCAGTTCTTC
TRBV4-1	TRBJ2-1	TRBD2	-	CASSPTGTSGGAGNEQFF	TGCGCCAGCAGCCCCACCGGGACTAGCGGGGGGGCTGGCAATGAGCAGTTCTTC
TRBV14	TRBJ1-2	-	-	CASSQSRRIYGYTF	TGTGCCAGCAGCCAAAGCCGGAGAATTTATGGCTACACCTTC
TRBV2	TRBJ1-1	-	-	CASSVGPRREAFF	TGTGCCAGCAGTGTCGGGCCCCGTCGCGAAGCTTTCTTT
TRBV4-3	TRBJ1-3	-	-	CASSPDGFSGNTIYF	TGCGCCAGCAGCCCGGACGGATTCTCTGGAAACACCATATATTTT
TRBV6-1	TRBJ2-3	TRBD2	once	CASSGPSPNPAGGYADTQYF	TGTGCCAGCAGTGGCCCGTCCCCAAACCCAGCGGGGGGGTATGCAGATACGCAGTATTTT
TRBV5-5	TRBJ1-4	TRBD1	-	CASSFGRGNEKLFF	TGTGCCAGCAGCTTCGGCAGGGGGAATGAAAAACTGTTTTTT
TRBV11-2	TRBJ1-2	TRBD1	-	CASSFTGATYGYTF	TGTGCCAGCAGCTTTACAGGGGCGACTTATGGCTACACCTTC
TRBV18	TRBJ2-7	TRBD1	-	CASRIQGHYEQYF	TGTGCCAGCAGAATACAGGGGCACTACGAGCAGTACTTC
TRBV12-3/TRBV12-4	TRBJ1-5	-	-	CASKGPLGAQHF	TGTGCCAGCAAAGGCCCCCTGGGGGCCCAGCATTTT
TRBV18	TRBJ2-7	TRBD2	few	CASSPRQGGTYEQYF	TGTGCCAGCTCACCACGGCAGGGAGGGACCTACGAGCAGTACTTC
TRBV5-1	TRBJ2-7	TRBD2	-	CASSLGGGGVMRVDYEQYF	TGCGCCAGCAGCTTGGGTGGCGGGGGGGTGATGAGGGTTGACTACGAGCAGTACTTC
TRBV20-1	TRBJ1-4	-	-	CSALTTWELFF	TGCAGCGCTTTAACGACGTGGGAACTGTTTTTT
TRBV6-4	TRBJ2-1	TRBD2	-	CASSATPVYGGAEDEQFF	TGTGCCAGCAGTGCCACCCCAGTATACGGGGGGGCCGAGGATGAGCAGTTCTTC
TRBV2	TRBJ1-1	-	-	CATPRPNTEAFF	TGTGCCACCCCTCGACCGAACACTGAAGCTTTCTTT
TRBV29-1	TRBJ2-7	-	-	CSVEVHGYEQYF	TGCAGCGTTGAAGTTCACGGCTACGAGCAGTACTTC
TRBV7-3	TRBJ1-2	TRBD1	once	CASSLTGGGGYTF	TGTGCCAGCAGCCTCACAGGGGGCGGGGGCTACACCTTC